This TCR beta chain was sequenced during a study of regulatory T cells in long-lasting Graves disease. About the study: For a period under 3 months, newly diagnosed Graves' patients had taken antithyroid drugs.

Stated time point: newly diagnosed GD, antithyroid drugs for less than 3 months. Scientists built the TCR library using RNA that was extracted from PBMCs. EDTA tubes held about 9.7 milliliters of peripheral blood from each patient. According to the study, TCR beta libraries were built with iRepertoire HTBI primers and CDR3-region Arm-PCR. TCRdb re-analysed the multiplex PCR reads in MiXCR, keeping a single row per CDR3 protein. The sample holds approximately 480,000 distinct CDR3 sequences, 15% to 20% seen once. Regarding the study as a whole: Because few samples were included, accuracy may have been lower.

Germline values: CDR1 SGHRS, CDR2 YFSETQ. Trimming took 4 bases from V and 4 from J; bases not matched to a gene: 7. The CDR3 sequence is 14 residues long. The sample holds many counts of this clonotype. Its target is not known. The same sample was also studied in work on T cells in Graves' hyperthyroidism and ophthalmopathy. From that second work: During a first-round RT-PCR of the TCR CDR3, the HTBI primer set was used.

Here the sequenced sample was peripheral blood mononuclear cells (PBMCs), taken at new diagnosis, from a patient treated with antithyroid drugs. The rearrangement uses TRBV5-1 and TRBJ2-7; 8 bases map to TRBD1. The source of this sequence is a man aged 35 to 55 with Graves disease. CDR3 sequence (DNA): TGCGCCAGCAGCGCCTCCGGGACAGGATACGAGCAGTACTTC. Translated: CASSASGTGYEQYF.